A selection of T cell receptor beta chains follows, all from one sample in a study of T-cell reconstitution after alpha-beta-depleted transplantation in children. Each CDR3 protein is one row after TCRdb ran MiXCR on the PCR reads. This table holds some 200,000 distinct CDR3 sequences, approximately 9.9% found once. The specimen comprised PBMCs from the stem cell graft donor, sampled from the stem cell graft. The receptors stem from a human donor who donated a stem cell graft to a child with SCID. The CDR3 runs from the conserved cysteine through the conserved F or W. D genes are given only for firm matches. Clone size is shown for a subset of rows, as once, few, many or a class of expanded clone.

cdr3_length	v_call	j_call	d_call	clone_size	cdr3_aa	cdr3_nt
15	TRBV5-1	TRBJ2-7	TRBD1	many	CASSLTTGAGYEQYF	TGCGCCAGCAGCTTGACGACAGGGGCCGGCTACGAGCAGTACTTC
15	TRBV7-2	TRBJ1-5	TRBD1	many	CASNTGGLSNQPQHF	TGTGCCAGCAACACAGGGGGACTAAGCAATCAGCCCCAGCATTTT
13	TRBV12-3/TRBV12-4	TRBJ1-2	NA	many	CASSPLRAAGYTF	TGTGCCAGCAGTCCACTAAGGGCAGCTGGCTACACCTTC
14	TRBV7-2	TRBJ2-2	TRBD1	NA	CASRTGQVPGELFF	TGTGCCAGCAGAACGGGACAGGTTCCCGGGGAGCTGTTTTTT
16	TRBV5-1	TRBJ2-3	TRBD2	many	CASSLDLAGSTDTQYF	TGCGCCAGCAGCTTGGATCTAGCGGGTAGCACAGATACGCAGTATTTT
14	TRBV6-5	TRBJ2-7	NA	many	CASSFLRGSYEQYF	TGTGCCAGCAGTTTCCTTCGGGGGTCCTACGAGCAGTACTTC
16	TRBV20-1	TRBJ2-1	NA	many	CSARDLTVSSYNEQFF	TGCAGTGCTAGAGATCTGACCGTTAGCTCCTACAATGAGCAGTTCTTC
14	TRBV5-1	TRBJ1-6	NA	many	CASSLQEQSSPLHF	TGCGCCAGCAGCTTACAGGAGCAATCCTCACCCCTCCACTTT
12	TRBV2	TRBJ1-1	TRBD1	NA	CASGPGQGEAFF	TGTGCCAGCGGGCCCGGACAGGGTGAAGCTTTCTTT
14	TRBV7-2	TRBJ2-3	NA	many	CASSLGRATDTQYF	TGTGCCAGCAGCTTAGGCAGGGCTACAGATACGCAGTATTTT
17	TRBV12-3/TRBV12-4	TRBJ2-4	NA	many	CASSLVLGGLAKNIQYF	TGTGCCAGCAGTTTAGTACTTGGGGGACTAGCCAAAAACATTCAGTACTTC
13	TRBV18	TRBJ2-3	NA	many	CASSLPGADTQYF	TGTGCCAGCTCACTCCCCGGAGCAGATACGCAGTATTTT
12	TRBV7-8	TRBJ1-6	NA	many	CASSFPSSALHF	TGTGCCAGCAGCTTCCCGTCCTCAGCCCTCCACTTT